This record covers a single T cell receptor beta chain. Its antigen is unidentified. Documented treatment: roughly 11-day PBMC culture with coronavirus spike peptide pools or control peptides (ViraFEST assay). Nucleocapsid antibody negativity, seen both before and after vaccination, demonstrated that healthy vaccine recipients lacked earlier SARS-CoV-2 infection. Peptide pools at about 11 ug/ml, together with roughly 10 IU/ml IL-2, were added to cultures of two million PBMCs per well. The CDR3 is 14 amino acids. Looked up from germline, CDR1 is MNHEY and CDR2 is SVGEGT. Trimming at V came to 7 bases and at J to 7 bases, leaving 11 bases not matched to a gene. At the Johns Hopkins FTIC core, DNA taken from cultured CD4+ T cells was sequenced by way of the Oncomine TCR Beta short-read assay. Genomic DNA was drawn out of CD4+ T cells grown in culture. From the PCR reads, TCRdb called clonotypes with MiXCR, one entry per CDR3 protein. The sample lists approximately 16,000 distinct CDR3 sequences; 35% to 45% were seen once.

These data originate in a study of vaccination and CD4 T cells after COVID-19. Study background: The study enrolled six male and four female convalescents, two of whom were Hispanic.

The chain links TRBV6-2 or TRBV6-3 to TRBJ2-5; 8 positions match TRBD2. The source material was CD4+ T cells from blood, cultured in vitro, sampled before SARS-CoV-2 vaccination. The TCR originated in a human donor who received a COVID-19 vaccine. As DNA, the CDR3 is TGTGCCAGCACCTCCCCGTTAGCGGGGTTGACCCAGTACTTC. This codes for CASTSPLAGLTQYF.